Below, 3 T cell receptor beta chains from the same sample are listed, as sequenced in a study of identical twins. A single record per CDR3 protein comes from TCRdb applying MiXCR to the 5' RACE reads. The sample carries around 1.7 million distinct CDR3 sequences, about 32% recorded once. Sequences were obtained from cord blood. These receptors all stem from a newborn girl in good health.

The chain joins TRBV4-1 to TRBJ1-1; D is undetermined. V lost 1 base, J lost 1 base, and 10 bases lay in between. The germline CDR1 and CDR2 sequences are MGHRA and YSYEKL. This CDR3 comprises 15 residues. The CDR3 nucleotides are TGCGCCAGCAGCCAAGCAGGACCGAAGAACACTGAAGCTTTCTTT. Protein sequence: CASSQAGPKNTEAFF.

This clonotype was counted only a few times. The rearrangement uses TRBV12-3 or TRBV12-4 and TRBJ2-7; maybe TRBD2 (6 bases). V gave up 8 bases and J gave up 2 bases, with 13 bases separating them. The CDR3 runs 13 residues. CDR3 nucleotide sequence: TGTGCCAGCGGGACCGGGACTGCCTACGAGCAGTACTTC. Translated, it gives CASGTGTAYEQYF.

This clonotype was recorded once. V is TRBV18 and J is TRBJ2-1; D may be TRBD1 or TRBD2 (5 bases each). This CDR3 comprises 14 residues. Germline V CDR1 and CDR2: KGHSH, LQKENI. The ends were cut back, 5 bases at V and 9 bases at J, with 17 bases in the middle. CDR3 loop: CASSGTYGSSEQFF. Here the CDR3 DNA reads TGTGCCAGCTCAGGGACGTACGGTAGCAGTGAGCAGTTCTTC. Supplemented by reference TRBV18 and TRBJ2-1, the full variable domain reads NAGVMQNPRHLVRRRGQEARLRCSPMKGHSHVYWYRQLPEEGLKFMVYLQKENIIDESGMPKERFSAEFPKEGPSILRIQQVVRGDSAAYFCASSGTYGSSEQFFGPGTRLTVL.